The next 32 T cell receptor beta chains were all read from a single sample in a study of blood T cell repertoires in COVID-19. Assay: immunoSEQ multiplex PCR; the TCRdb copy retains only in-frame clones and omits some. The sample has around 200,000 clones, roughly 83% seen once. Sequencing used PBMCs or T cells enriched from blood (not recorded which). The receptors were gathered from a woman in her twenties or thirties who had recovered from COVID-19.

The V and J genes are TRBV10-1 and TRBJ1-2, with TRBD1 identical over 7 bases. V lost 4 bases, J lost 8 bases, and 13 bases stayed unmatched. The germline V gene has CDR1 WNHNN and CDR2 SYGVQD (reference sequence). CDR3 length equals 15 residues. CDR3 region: CASSGGQDHPGGYTF. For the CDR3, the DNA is TGCGCCAGCAGTGGTGGACAGGATCATCCTGGGGGCTACACCTTC.

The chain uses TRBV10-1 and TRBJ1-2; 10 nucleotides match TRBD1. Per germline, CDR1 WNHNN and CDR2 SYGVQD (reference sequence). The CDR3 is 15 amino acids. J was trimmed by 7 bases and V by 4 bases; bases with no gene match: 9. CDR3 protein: CASSAPRDRGTGYTF. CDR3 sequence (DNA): TGCGCCAGCAGTGCTCCCCGGGACAGGGGAACTGGCTACACCTTC.

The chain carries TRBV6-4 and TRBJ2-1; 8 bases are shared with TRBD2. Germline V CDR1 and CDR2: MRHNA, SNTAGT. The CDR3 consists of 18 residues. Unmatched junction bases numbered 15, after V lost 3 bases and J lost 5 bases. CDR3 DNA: TGTGCCAGCAGTGAGAAGGGCCCTGGCCTAGCGGGCAACAATGAGCAGTTCTTC. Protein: CASSEKGPGLAGNNEQFF.

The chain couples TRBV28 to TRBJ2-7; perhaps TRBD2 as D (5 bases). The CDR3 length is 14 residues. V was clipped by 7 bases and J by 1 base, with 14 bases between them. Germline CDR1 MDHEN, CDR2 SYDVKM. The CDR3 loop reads CASTPSAESYEQYF. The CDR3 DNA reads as TGTGCCAGCACCCCGTCAGCGGAGTCCTACGAGCAGTACTTC.

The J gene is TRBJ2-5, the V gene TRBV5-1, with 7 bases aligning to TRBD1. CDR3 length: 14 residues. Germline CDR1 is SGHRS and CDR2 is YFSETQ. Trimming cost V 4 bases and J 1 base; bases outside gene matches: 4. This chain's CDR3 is CASSIQGSQETQYF. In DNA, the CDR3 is TGCGCCAGCAGCATACAGGGGTCCCAAGAGACCCAGTACTTC.

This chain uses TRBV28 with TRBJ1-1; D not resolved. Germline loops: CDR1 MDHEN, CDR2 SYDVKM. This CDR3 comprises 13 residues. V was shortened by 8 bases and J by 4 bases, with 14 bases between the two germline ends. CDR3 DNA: TGTGCCAGCCGTTCTCCGTTCCGCACTGAAGCTTTCTTT. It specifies CASRSPFRTEAFF.

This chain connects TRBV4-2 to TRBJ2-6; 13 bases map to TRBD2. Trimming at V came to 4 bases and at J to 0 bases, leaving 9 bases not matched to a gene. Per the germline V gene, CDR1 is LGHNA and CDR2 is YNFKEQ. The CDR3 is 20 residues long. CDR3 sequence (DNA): TGTGCCAGCAGCCGAGAGACTAGCGGGGGGACTTACTCTGGGGCCAACGTCCTGACTTTC. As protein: CASSRETSGGTYSGANVLTF.

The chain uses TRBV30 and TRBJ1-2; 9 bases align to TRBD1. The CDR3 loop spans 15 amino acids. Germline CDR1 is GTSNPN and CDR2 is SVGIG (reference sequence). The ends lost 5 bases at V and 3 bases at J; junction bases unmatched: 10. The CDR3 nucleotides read TGTGCCTGGGATCTCGGACAGGGGCTCCACTATGGCTACACCTTC. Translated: CAWDLGQGLHYGYTF.

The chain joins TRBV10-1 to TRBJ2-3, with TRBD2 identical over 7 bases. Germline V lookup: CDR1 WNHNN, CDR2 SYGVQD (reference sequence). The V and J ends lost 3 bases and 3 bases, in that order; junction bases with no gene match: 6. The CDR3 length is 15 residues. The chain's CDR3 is CASSESGGGTDTQYF. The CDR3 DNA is TGCGCCAGCAGTGAAAGTGGCGGGGGAACAGATACGCAGTATTTT.

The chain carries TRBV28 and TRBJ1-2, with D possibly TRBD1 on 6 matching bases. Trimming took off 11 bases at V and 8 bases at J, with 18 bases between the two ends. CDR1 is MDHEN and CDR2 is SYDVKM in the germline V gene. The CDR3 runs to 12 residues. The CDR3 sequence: CAATNRVGGYTF. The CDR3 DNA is TGTGCCGCGACAAACAGGGTCGGGGGCTACACCTTC.

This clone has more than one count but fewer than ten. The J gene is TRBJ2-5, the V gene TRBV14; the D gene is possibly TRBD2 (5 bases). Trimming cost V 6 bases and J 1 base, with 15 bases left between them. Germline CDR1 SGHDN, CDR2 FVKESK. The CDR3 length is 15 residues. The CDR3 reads CASSQIGAAQETQYF. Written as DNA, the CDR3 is TGTGCCAGCAGTCAGATTGGAGCGGCCCAAGAGACCCAGTACTTC.

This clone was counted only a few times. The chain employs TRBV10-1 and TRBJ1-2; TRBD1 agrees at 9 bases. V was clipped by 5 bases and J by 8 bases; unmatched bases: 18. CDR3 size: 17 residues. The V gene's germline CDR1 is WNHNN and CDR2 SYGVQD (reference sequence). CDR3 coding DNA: TGCGCCAGCAGTCCCGGGACAGGGACCACCTCCTCCTTGGGCTACACCTTC. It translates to CASSPGTGTTSSLGYTF.

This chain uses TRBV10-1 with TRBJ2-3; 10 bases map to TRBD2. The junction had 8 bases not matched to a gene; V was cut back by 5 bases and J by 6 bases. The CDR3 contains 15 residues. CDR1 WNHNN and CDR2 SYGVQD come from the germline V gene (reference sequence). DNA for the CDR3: TGCGCCAGCAGTATAAGCGGGGGGGCAAGGGATACGCAGTATTTT. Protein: CASSISGGARDTQYF.

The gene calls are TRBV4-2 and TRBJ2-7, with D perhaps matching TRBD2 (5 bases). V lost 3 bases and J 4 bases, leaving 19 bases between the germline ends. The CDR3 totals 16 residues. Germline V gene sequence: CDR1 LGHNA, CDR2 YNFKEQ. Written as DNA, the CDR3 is TGTGCCAGCAGCCAGGAAGCACTAGGACGGATTTACGAGCAGTACTTC. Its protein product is CASSQEALGRIYEQYF.

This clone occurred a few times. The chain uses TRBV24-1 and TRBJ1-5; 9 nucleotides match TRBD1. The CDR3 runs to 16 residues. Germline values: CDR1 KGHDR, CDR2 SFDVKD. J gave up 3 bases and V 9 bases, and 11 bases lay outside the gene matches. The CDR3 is CATAEAGQGLNQPQHF. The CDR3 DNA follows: TGTGCCACCGCGGAAGCGGGACAGGGCCTCAATCAGCCCCAGCATTTT.

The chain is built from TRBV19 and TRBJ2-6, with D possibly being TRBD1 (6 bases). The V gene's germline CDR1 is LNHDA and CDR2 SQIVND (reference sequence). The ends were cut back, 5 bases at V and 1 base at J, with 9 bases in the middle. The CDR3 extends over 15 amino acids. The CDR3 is CASSVRGSGANVLTF. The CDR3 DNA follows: TGTGCCAGTAGTGTTAGGGGGTCTGGGGCCAACGTCCTGACTTTC. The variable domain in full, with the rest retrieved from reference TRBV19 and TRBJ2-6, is DGGITQSPKYLFRKEGQNVTLSCEQNLNHDAMYWYRQDPGQGLRLIYYSQIVNDFQKGDIAEGYSVSREKKESFPLTVTSAQKNPTAFYLCASSVRGSGANVLTFGAGSRLTVL.

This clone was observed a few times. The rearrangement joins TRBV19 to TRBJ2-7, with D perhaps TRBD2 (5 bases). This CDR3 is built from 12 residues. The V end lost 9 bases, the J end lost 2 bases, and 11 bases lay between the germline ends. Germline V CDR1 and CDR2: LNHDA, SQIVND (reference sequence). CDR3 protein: CASGTGTYEQYF. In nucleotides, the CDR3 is TGTGCCAGCGGCACCGGGACCTACGAGCAGTACTTC.

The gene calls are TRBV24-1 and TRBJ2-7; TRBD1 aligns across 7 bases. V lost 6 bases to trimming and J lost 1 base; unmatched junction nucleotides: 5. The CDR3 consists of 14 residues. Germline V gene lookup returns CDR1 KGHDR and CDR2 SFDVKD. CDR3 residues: CATSPRDSSYEQYV. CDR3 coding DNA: TGTGCCACCAGTCCCCGGGACAGTTCCTACGAGCAGTACGTC.

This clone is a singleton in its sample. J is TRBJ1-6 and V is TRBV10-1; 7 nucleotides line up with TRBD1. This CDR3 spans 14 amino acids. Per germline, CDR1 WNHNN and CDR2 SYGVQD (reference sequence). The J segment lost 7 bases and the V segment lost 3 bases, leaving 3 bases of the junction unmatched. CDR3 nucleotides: TGCGCCAGCAGTGATGAGGACAGGAATTCACCCCTCCACTTT. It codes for CASSDEDRNSPLHF.

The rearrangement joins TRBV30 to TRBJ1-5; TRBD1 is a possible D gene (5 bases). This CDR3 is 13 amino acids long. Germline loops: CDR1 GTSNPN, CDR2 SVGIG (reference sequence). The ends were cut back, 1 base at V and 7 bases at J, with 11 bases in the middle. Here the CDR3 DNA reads TGTGCCTGGAGTGGGAGGGGATGGCAGCCCCAGCATTTT. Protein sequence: CAWSGRGWQPQHF.

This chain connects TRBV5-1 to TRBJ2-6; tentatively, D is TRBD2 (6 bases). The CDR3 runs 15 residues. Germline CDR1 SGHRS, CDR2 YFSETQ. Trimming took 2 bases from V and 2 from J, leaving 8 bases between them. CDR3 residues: CASSFGGTGANVLTF. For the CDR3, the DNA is TGCGCCAGCAGCTTTGGCGGGACTGGGGCCAACGTCCTGACTTTC.

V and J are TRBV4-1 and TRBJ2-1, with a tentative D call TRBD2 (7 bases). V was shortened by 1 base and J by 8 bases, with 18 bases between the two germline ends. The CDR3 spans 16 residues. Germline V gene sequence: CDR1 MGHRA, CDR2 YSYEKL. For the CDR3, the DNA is TGCGCCAGCAGCCAAGCTGGGGGCGGGAGTAGAGATGAGCAGTTCTTC. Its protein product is CASSQAGGGSRDEQFF.

In nucleotides, the CDR3 is TGTGCCAGCAGCCCCGGAGCTAACTATGGCTACACCTTC. Its protein product is CASSPGANYGYTF. V gene TRBV7-9 combines with J gene TRBJ1-2; D remains ambiguous. In germline, CDR1 is SEHNR, CDR2 FQNEAQ (reference sequence). This CDR3 contains 13 residues. Trimming stripped 5 bases from V and 0 bases from J, with 7 bases between.

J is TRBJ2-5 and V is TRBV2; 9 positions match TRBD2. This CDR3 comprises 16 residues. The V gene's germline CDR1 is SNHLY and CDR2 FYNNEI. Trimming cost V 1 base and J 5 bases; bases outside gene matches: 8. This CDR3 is CASSEGLAGAGETQYF. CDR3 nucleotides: TGTGCCAGCAGTGAAGGTTTAGCGGGGGCTGGGGAGACCCAGTACTTC.

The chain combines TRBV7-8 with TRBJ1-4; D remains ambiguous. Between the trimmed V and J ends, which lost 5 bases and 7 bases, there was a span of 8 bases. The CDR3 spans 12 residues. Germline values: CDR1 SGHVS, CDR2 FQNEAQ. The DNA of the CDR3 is TGTGCCAGCAGCCCGGGAGGTGAAAAACTGTTTTTT. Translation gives CASSPGGEKLFF.

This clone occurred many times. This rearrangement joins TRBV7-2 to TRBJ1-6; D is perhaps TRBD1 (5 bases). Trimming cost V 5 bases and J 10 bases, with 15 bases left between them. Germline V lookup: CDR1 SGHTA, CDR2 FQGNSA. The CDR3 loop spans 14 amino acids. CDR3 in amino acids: CASSPTGWGSPLHF. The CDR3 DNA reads TGTGCCAGCAGCCCAACAGGATGGGGCTCACCCCTCCACTTT.

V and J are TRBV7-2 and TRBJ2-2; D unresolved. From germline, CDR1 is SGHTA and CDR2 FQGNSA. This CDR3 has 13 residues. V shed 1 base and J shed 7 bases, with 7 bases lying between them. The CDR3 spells CASSLVRGGELFF. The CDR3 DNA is TGTGCCAGCAGCTTAGTTCGAGGCGGGGAGCTGTTTTTT.

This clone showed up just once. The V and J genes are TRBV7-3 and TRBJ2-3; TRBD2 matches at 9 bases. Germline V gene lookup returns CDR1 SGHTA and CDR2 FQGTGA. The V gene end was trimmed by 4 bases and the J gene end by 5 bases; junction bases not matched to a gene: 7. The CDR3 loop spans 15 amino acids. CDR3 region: CASSSSGIVGDTQYF. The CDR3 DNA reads TGTGCCAGCAGCTCTAGCGGGATAGTGGGAGATACGCAGTATTTT.

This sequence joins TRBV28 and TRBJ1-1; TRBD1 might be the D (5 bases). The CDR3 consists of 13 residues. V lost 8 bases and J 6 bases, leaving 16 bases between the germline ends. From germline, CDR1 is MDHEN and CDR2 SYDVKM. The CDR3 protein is CASVPRRGAEAFF. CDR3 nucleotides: TGTGCCAGCGTCCCCCGGAGGGGTGCTGAAGCTTTCTTT.

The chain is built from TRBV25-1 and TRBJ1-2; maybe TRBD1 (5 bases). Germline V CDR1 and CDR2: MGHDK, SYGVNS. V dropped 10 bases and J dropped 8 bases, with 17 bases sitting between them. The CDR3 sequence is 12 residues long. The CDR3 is CATLWGVKGYTF. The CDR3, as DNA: TGTGCCACCTTGTGGGGGGTAAAAGGCTACACCTTC.

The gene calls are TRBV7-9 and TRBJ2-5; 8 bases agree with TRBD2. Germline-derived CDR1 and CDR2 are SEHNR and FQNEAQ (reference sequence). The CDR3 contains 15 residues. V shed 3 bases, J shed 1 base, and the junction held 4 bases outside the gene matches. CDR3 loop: CASSFRGGTQETQYF. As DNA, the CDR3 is TGTGCCAGCAGCTTCCGGGGGGGGACCCAAGAGACCCAGTACTTC.

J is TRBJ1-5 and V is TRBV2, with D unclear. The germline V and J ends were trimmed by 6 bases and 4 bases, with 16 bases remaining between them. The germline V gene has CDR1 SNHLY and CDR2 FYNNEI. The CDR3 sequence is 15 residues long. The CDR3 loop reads CASRLGEMGNQPQHF. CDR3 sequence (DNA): TGTGCCAGCAGGCTCGGGGAAATGGGGAATCAGCCCCAGCATTTT.